These 5 T cell receptor beta chains originate from one sample sequenced in a study of blood T cell repertoires in COVID-19. Data came from immunoSEQ multiplex PCR; TCRdb stores just in-frame clones and leaves some out. The sample gives some 97,000 clones, roughly nine tenths of which show up once; 0.85% to 1% is in the top ten. The source material was peripheral blood. These receptors all stem from a man in his sixties with acute or convalescent COVID-19.

This sequence joins TRBV27 and TRBJ2-2; D gene ambiguous. Germline lookup yields CDR1 MNHEY and CDR2 SMNVEV (reference sequence). The V end lost 2 bases, the J end lost 4 bases, and 11 bases lay between the germline ends. This CDR3 contains 15 residues. CDR3 region: CASSLQLQRTGELFF. CDR3 coding DNA: TGTGCCAGCAGTTTACAGTTGCAGCGCACCGGGGAGCTGTTTTTT.

This sequence joins TRBV19 and TRBJ1-2; D gene unclear. The germline V gene encodes CDR1 LNHDA and CDR2 SQIVND (reference sequence). This CDR3 has 13 residues. With 5 bases removed from V and 5 bases from J, the gap between germline ends came to 12 bases. Here the CDR3 DNA reads TGTGCCAGTAGTCCCCGGGTCTGGTATGGCTACACCTTC. It codes for CASSPRVWYGYTF.

The rearrangement links TRBV19 to TRBJ2-1; 10 nucleotides agree with TRBD1. The CDR3 has 19 residues. With 5 bases clipped from V and 0 bases from J, the junction kept 13 bases outside the gene matches. Per germline, CDR1 LNHDA and CDR2 SQIVND (reference sequence). The CDR3 DNA reads as TGTGCCAGTAGTTACCGGGACAGGGGTTTCAGAAGCTCCTACAATGAGCAGTTCTTC. Translating gives CASSYRDRGFRSSYNEQFF. Together with reference TRBV19 and TRBJ2-1, the CDR3 gives the full variable domain: DGGITQSPKYLFRKEGQNVTLSCEQNLNHDAMYWYRQDPGQGLRLIYYSQIVNDFQKGDIAEGYSVSREKKESFPLTVTSAQKNPTAFYLCASSYRDRGFRSSYNEQFFGPGTRLTVL.

This sequence joins TRBV7-8 and TRBJ2-3; TRBD2 matches 7 bases. The CDR3 spans 16 residues. The junction had 4 bases not matched to a gene; V was cut back by 1 base and J by 0 bases. The germline CDR1 and CDR2 sequences are SGHVS and FQNEAQ. The CDR3 bases are TGTGCCAGCAGCTTAGTCAGCGGGGCTAGCACAGATACGCAGTATTTT. This codes for CASSLVSGASTDTQYF.

The CDR3 sequence is CASSSAGNPEQFF. As DNA, the CDR3 is TGTGCCAGCAGCTCTGCAGGGAACCCCGAGCAGTTCTTC. This chain connects TRBV11-1 to TRBJ2-1; D may be TRBD1 (5 bases). Germline V gene lookup returns CDR1 SGHAT and CDR2 FQDESV (reference sequence). This CDR3 is 13 amino acids long. V gave up 4 bases and J gave up 10 bases, with 14 bases separating them.